The count of the clone carrying this T cell receptor beta chain is one. Its cognate antigen is unknown. The sample comes from a study of T cell responses to AZD1222 COVID-19 vaccine. Sequencing used immunoSEQ multiplex PCR; TCRdb keeps in-frame clones, though not all of them. This table has approximately 93,000 clones, roughly 90% appearing once. Germline loops: CDR1 WSHSY, CDR2 SAAADI. V was pared by 5 bases and J by 5 bases, with 12 bases of the junction left unmatched. The CDR3 totals 17 residues. General study results and limits: The study reported that nearly half of spike-specific TCRs target unmutated variant regions.

The clonotype comes from an adult who received the AZD1222 COVID-19 vaccine. The starting material was peripheral blood, obtained 28 days after the second AZD1222 dose. J is TRBJ2-2 and V is TRBV10-2; 9 bases line up with TRBD1. The CDR3 spells CASSPPGQGPRTGELFF. Here the CDR3 DNA reads TGCGCCAGCAGTCCGCCGGGACAGGGACCCCGAACCGGGGAGCTGTTTTTT.